These 30 T cell receptor beta chains share one sample of origin, sequenced in a study of a mutant IDH1 vaccine in newly diagnosed glioma. These receptors' antigens are unknown. The table came from immunoSEQ multiplex PCR; TCRdb's copy has only in-frame clones and leaves some out. The top ten hold approximately 1.5% of the sample, which has roughly 42,000 clones, around 85% seen once. Noted time point: week 5, during vaccination. Vaccination comprised doses that each held 300 ug of mutant IDH1 20-mer peptide, plus topical imiquimod. The sequenced sample was PBMCs, obtained from a glioma patient whose treatment included an IDH1 peptide vaccine. These receptor sequences come from a man aged 35-49 years with glioma.

The chain is built from TRBV18 and TRBJ1-4; D may be TRBD1 (6 bases). CDR1 and CDR2 (germline): KGHSH, LQKENI. The CDR3 is made up of 16 amino acids. The germline V and J ends were trimmed by 4 bases and 5 bases, with 17 bases remaining between them. CDR3 in DNA: TGTGCCAGCTCACTGGGTCTCACAGGGACAAATGAAAAACTGTTTTTT. Translation gives CASSLGLTGTNEKLFF.

This clone was seen a handful of times. Here the CDR3 DNA reads TGCAGCTCGAGAAGGTCGGGAGATACGCAGTATTTT. Residues: CSSRRSGDTQYF. The V and J genes are TRBV29-1 and TRBJ2-3; D unclear. Germline V CDR1 and CDR2: SQVTM, ANQGSEA. This CDR3 comprises 12 residues. The V end lost 8 bases, the J end lost 5 bases, and 14 bases lay between the germline ends.

J is TRBJ1-5 and V is TRBV18; D is perhaps TRBD1 (6 bases). This CDR3 is 17 amino acids long. The V end was cut by 2 bases, the J end by 4 bases, with 18 bases between. The germline V gene encodes CDR1 KGHSH and CDR2 LQKENI. The CDR3 loop reads CASSPGGGAWRNQPQHF. The CDR3 coding sequence is TGTGCCAGCTCACCAGGCGGGGGGGCCTGGAGAAATCAGCCCCAGCATTTT.

In its sample, this clone was seen once. This rearrangement joins TRBV7-2 to TRBJ2-1; D may be TRBD2 (6 bases). Germline lookup yields CDR1 SGHTA and CDR2 FQGNSA. This CDR3 contains 15 residues. Trimming took 2 bases from V and 3 from J, leaving 11 bases between them. CDR3 DNA: TGTGCCAGCAGCTTATCCGGGAGCTACTACAATGAGCAGTTCTTC. Translating it yields CASSLSGSYYNEQFF.

The CDR3 sequence: CASSIAVRRRAKGDSTDTQYF. CDR3 nucleotides: TGTGCCAGTAGTATAGCAGTCCGGAGGAGGGCGAAAGGGGACAGCACAGATACGCAGTATTTT. The chain has TRBV19 and TRBJ2-3, with a weak D call TRBD2 (6 bases). Trimming pared 1 base from V and 0 bases from J, leaving 26 bases between. CDR1 and CDR2 (germline): LNHDA, SQIVND (reference sequence). The CDR3 contains 21 residues.

This chain connects TRBV19 to TRBJ1-2; D call uncertain. Trimming cost V 1 base and J 0 bases, with 12 bases left between them. This CDR3 comprises 16 residues. From germline, CDR1 is LNHDA and CDR2 SQIVND (reference sequence). As DNA, the CDR3 is TGTGCCAGTAGTATAGCCGGACCAGGAGCTAACTATGGCTACACCTTC. Amino acid sequence: CASSIAGPGANYGYTF.

This clone has a handful of counts. The chain combines TRBV6-4 with TRBJ2-2; 10 bases match TRBD2. The germline CDR1 and CDR2 sequences are MRHNA and SNTAGT. CDR3 length: 16 residues. The V and J ends lost 4 bases and 6 bases, in that order; junction bases with no gene match: 8. The CDR3: CASSGGLAGDPGELFF. CDR3 nucleotides: TGTGCCAGCAGTGGGGGCCTAGCGGGAGACCCCGGGGAGCTGTTTTTT.

The V and J genes are TRBV4-1 and TRBJ1-2; D gene uncertain. This CDR3 contains 16 residues. CDR1 and CDR2 from the germline V gene are MGHRA and YSYEKL. Trimming took off 4 bases at V and 1 base at J, with 16 bases between the two ends. CDR3 bases: TGCGCCAGCAGCCCCTTCAGTGTTCGGAGTAACTATGGCTACACCTTC. Translating gives CASSPFSVRSNYGYTF.

The chain joins TRBV5-4 to TRBJ1-1; a possible D gene is TRBD1 (6 bases). Germline CDR1 is SGHNT and CDR2 is YYREEE (reference sequence). The CDR3 spans 14 residues. V was clipped by 3 bases and J by 2 bases, with 11 bases between them. The CDR3 DNA is TGTGCCAGCAGCTATGGACAGACCAACACTGAAGCTTTCTTT. Encoded protein: CASSYGQTNTEAFF.

The chain combines TRBV9 with TRBJ1-3; 11 positions match TRBD1. Germline V gene data show CDR1 as SGDLS and CDR2 as YYNGEE. This CDR3 spans 16 amino acids. V lost 3 bases to trimming and J lost 4 bases; unmatched junction nucleotides: 6. In nucleotides, the CDR3 is TGTGCCAGCAGCGCCACGGGACAGGGGGTAGGAAACACCATATATTTT. Its protein product is CASSATGQGVGNTIYF.

CDR3 in DNA: TGTGCCAGCAGCTTTCAGACAGGAGGCTACACCTTC. It codes for CASSFQTGGYTF. This chain uses TRBV11-2 with TRBJ1-2; D possibly corresponds to TRBD1 (6 bases). This CDR3 comprises 12 residues. Germline loops: CDR1 SGHAT, CDR2 FQNNGV. V lost 3 bases to trimming and J lost 8 bases, with 10 bases between them.

This chain links TRBV15 with TRBJ2-7, with D possibly matching TRBD1 (5 bases). The CDR3 runs to 14 residues. Trimming took 7 bases from V and 2 from J, leaving 15 bases between them. Germline CDR1 reads LNHNV; CDR2 reads YYDKDF (reference sequence). The DNA for the CDR3 is TGTGCCACCACCCGAAGGACGGACACCTACGAGCAGTACTTC. Its translation: CATTRRTDTYEQYF.

This clone was picked up one time. The chain joins TRBV7-8 to TRBJ2-7; 10 nucleotides agree with TRBD2. The CDR3 loop spans 14 amino acids. V gave up 7 bases and J gave up 2 bases; unmatched junction bases: 5. Germline CDR1 and CDR2: SGHVS and FQNEAQ. The CDR3 nucleotides are TGTGCCAGCATCCCTAGCGGGAGTCCCTACGAGCAGTACTTC. Its protein is CASIPSGSPYEQYF.

The gene calls are TRBV5-1 and TRBJ2-3; D is unclear. Germline-derived CDR1 and CDR2 are SGHRS and YFSETQ. The CDR3 consists of 14 residues. Trimming removed 0 bases from V and 0 bases from J, with 5 bases in between. The CDR3 sequence: CASSLGPSTDTQYF. DNA for the CDR3: TGCGCCAGCAGCTTGGGGCCTAGCACAGATACGCAGTATTTT.

The gene calls are TRBV5-4 and TRBJ2-7, with D possibly matching TRBD1 (5 bases). The V end lost 9 bases, the J end lost 4 bases, and 8 bases lay between the germline ends. Germline V gene data show CDR1 as SGHNT and CDR2 as YYREEE (reference sequence). This CDR3 region has 10 residues. CDR3: CATGHYEQYF. The CDR3 coding sequence is TGTGCCACAGGACATTACGAGCAGTACTTC. Complete variable domain (other parts from reference TRBV5-4 and TRBJ2-7): ETGVTQSPTHLIKTRGQQVTLRCSSQSGHNTVSWYQQALGQGPQFIFQYYREEENGRGNFPPRFSGLQFPNYSSELNVNALELDDSALYLCATGHYEQYFGPGTRLTVT.

The V call is TRBV7-8, the J call TRBJ2-7; a possible D gene is TRBD1 (6 bases). The CDR3 contains 16 residues. Germline CDR1 reads SGHVS; CDR2 reads FQNEAQ. The V end was cut by 5 bases, the J end by 0 bases, with 17 bases between. CDR3 protein: CASSASDSRSSYEQYF. The CDR3 DNA reads TGTGCCAGCAGCGCCTCGGACAGCCGAAGCTCCTACGAGCAGTACTTC.

This rearrangement joins TRBV9 to TRBJ2-1; 8 bases align to TRBD2. V was pared by 7 bases and J by 7 bases, with 10 bases of the junction left unmatched. Germline CDR1 is SGDLS and CDR2 is YYNGEE. The CDR3 is 14 residues long. This CDR3 reads CASSGGERGNEQFF. The CDR3 DNA follows: TGTGCCAGCTCCGGGGGGGAACGGGGGAATGAGCAGTTCTTC. Together with reference TRBV9 and TRBJ2-1, the CDR3 gives the full variable domain: DSGVTQTPKHLITATGQRVTLRCSPRSGDLSVYWYQQSLDQGLQFLIQYYNGEERAKGNILERFSAQQFPDLHSELNLSSLELGDSALYFCASSGGERGNEQFFGPGTRLTVL.

This chain links TRBV28 with TRBJ1-5; tentative D call: TRBD1 (5 bases). Germline CDR1 and CDR2: MDHEN and SYDVKM. With 3 bases removed from V and 9 bases from J, the gap between germline ends came to 15 bases. This CDR3 comprises 14 residues. CDR3 bases: TGTGCCAGCAGTTTTGACAGCCACCAGGGGCCCCAGCATTTT. Translation gives CASSFDSHQGPQHF.

The CDR3 region has the DNA TGCAGTGCTAGAGACACCCTGGGGTACTTC. It translates to CSARDTLGYF. The chain is built from TRBV20-1 and TRBJ2-7; D gene unclear. This CDR3 region has 10 residues. Between the trimmed V and J ends, which lost 0 bases and 12 bases, there was a span of 9 bases. The germline V gene encodes CDR1 DFQATT and CDR2 SNEGSKA (reference sequence).

The chain carries TRBV6-6 and TRBJ1-4, with D unclear. V gave up 8 bases and J gave up 7 bases, with 14 bases separating them. The germline gives CDR1 MNHNY, CDR2 SVGAGI (reference sequence). This CDR3 region has 13 residues. DNA of the CDR3: TGTGCCAGCTATAAGACCCTAGGTGAAAAACTGTTTTTT. It translates to CASYKTLGEKLFF.

V gene TRBV25-1 combines with J gene TRBJ1-5; 8 bases are shared with TRBD1. J gave up 6 bases and V 3 bases, and 4 bases lay outside the gene matches. This CDR3 region has 14 residues. Germline CDR1 MGHDK, CDR2 SYGVNS. CDR3 coding DNA: TGTGCCAGCAGTGACGGACAGGGAGGTCAGCCCCAGCATTTT. It codes for CASSDGQGGQPQHF.

The rearrangement uses TRBV29-1 and TRBJ2-7; 9 bases map to TRBD2. Per the germline V gene, CDR1 is SQVTM and CDR2 is ANQGSEA. This CDR3 comprises 18 residues. For the CDR3, the DNA is TGCAGAGTCTCCCTAAGGGGCGGGAGGGCCTTCACGAGCTACGAGCAGTACTTC. Translated, it gives CRVSLRGGRAFTSYEQYF.

The chain is built from TRBV10-3 and TRBJ2-7, with 9 nucleotides matching TRBD2. The CDR3 runs to 15 residues. J lost 6 bases, V lost 3 bases, and 9 bases had no gene match. CDR1 ENHRY and CDR2 SYGVKD come from the germline V gene. The CDR3 bases are TGTGCCATCAGTGATACGGCGGGAGGGCTGTCCGAGCAGTACTTC. This codes for CAISDTAGGLSEQYF.

This rearrangement joins TRBV6-5 to TRBJ1-3; the D is unclear. The CDR3 runs to 12 residues. Germline CDR1 MNHEY, CDR2 SVGAGI. The germline V and J ends were trimmed by 11 bases and 7 bases, with 15 bases remaining between them. CDR3 in amino acids: CAAVGFGNTIYF. For the CDR3, the DNA is TGTGCCGCAGTGGGGTTTGGCAACACCATATATTTT.

The genes are TRBV7-9 and TRBJ2-7, with D possibly TRBD1 on 6 matching bases. This CDR3 has 15 amino acids. V was shortened by 5 bases and J by 1 base, with 15 bases between the two germline ends. CDR1 and CDR2 (germline): SEHNR, FQNEAQ (reference sequence). CDR3 amino acids: CASSREKGVSYEQYF. Written as DNA, the CDR3 is TGTGCCAGCAGCCGAGAAAAGGGGGTGTCCTACGAGCAGTACTTC.

The gene calls are TRBV28 and TRBJ2-7; a weak D match, TRBD2 (6 bases). The CDR3 contains 14 residues. The V end lost 3 bases, the J end lost 4 bases, and 13 bases lay between the germline ends. Germline CDR1 reads MDHEN; CDR2 reads SYDVKM. As DNA, the CDR3 is TGTGCCAGCAGTTTTCGGAGGGGTAGTTACGAGCAGTACTTC. The encoded protein is CASSFRRGSYEQYF.

The chain is built from TRBV6-6 and TRBJ2-2; 8 positions agree with TRBD1. This CDR3 has 16 residues. The junction had 6 bases not matched to a gene; V was cut back by 2 bases and J by 4 bases. The V gene's germline CDR1 is MNHNY and CDR2 SVGAGI (reference sequence). The CDR3 region has the DNA TGTGCCAGCAGTTACGCCTTCGACAGGGGCACCGGGGAGCTGTTTTTT. Its protein product is CASSYAFDRGTGELFF.

The chain uses TRBV10-1 and TRBJ1-2, with 8 bases aligning to TRBD1. The CDR3 consists of 17 residues. The V gene's germline CDR1 is WNHNN and CDR2 SYGVQD (reference sequence). V trimming: 3 bases; J trimming: 0 bases; junction bases outside the gene matches: 9. Here the CDR3 DNA reads TGCGCCAGCAGTGACTACAGGGGGGCCGGTTCTAACTATGGCTACACCTTC. Translated: CASSDYRGAGSNYGYTF.

The V call is TRBV5-6, the J call TRBJ2-2; TRBD1 aligns across 7 bases. Per germline, CDR1 SGHDT and CDR2 YYEEEE. The ends lost 4 bases at V and 4 bases at J; junction bases unmatched: 4. The CDR3 loop spans 14 amino acids. This chain's CDR3 is CASSQTGITGELFF. Here the CDR3 DNA reads TGTGCCAGCAGCCAGACAGGGATCACCGGGGAGCTGTTTTTT.

The chain carries TRBV28 and TRBJ2-2; no definite D call. Germline V gene data show CDR1 as MDHEN and CDR2 as SYDVKM. V lost 3 bases and J lost 4, with 12 bases in between. The CDR3 is 15 residues long. CDR3 sequence (DNA): TGTGCCAGCAGTTTTAATTGGGCAGCCACCGGGGAGCTGTTTTTT. Translation: CASSFNWAATGELFF. Using reference TRBV28 and TRBJ2-2 for the parts outside the CDR3, the full variable domain is DVKVTQSSRYLVKRTGEKVFLECVQDMDHENMFWYRQDPGLGLRLIYFSYDVKMKEKGDIPEGYSVSREKKERFSLILESASTNQTSMYLCASSFNWAATGELFFGEGSRLTVL.